A selection of T cell receptor beta chains follows, all from one sample in a study of cytomegalovirus exposure and HLA in healthy donors. Here immunoSEQ multiplex PCR was the method, and the copy in TCRdb shows in-frame clones only, minus some. The sample yields roughly 50,000 clones, 90% seen once. The sequenced material came from PBMCs. The receptors were sampled from a man between 18 and 35 years old in good health and CMV-seronegative. Both conserved end residues are part of each CDR3. The D gene is left open where the match is weak. Size tells how often a clone was seen (once, few, many) or the class of an expanded clone, and some rows leave it out.

abundance: NA
j_gene: TRBJ1-1
v_gene: TRBV27
d_gene: NA
CDR3aa: CASSTGTLNTEAFF
CDR3nt: TGTGCCAGCAGCACCGGGACTTTGAACACTGAAGCTTTCTTT

abundance: NA
j_gene: TRBJ1-1
v_gene: TRBV4-1
d_gene: TRBD1
CDR3aa: CASSHRQGPAFF
CDR3nt: TGCGCCAGCAGCCATAGACAGGGTCCGGCTTTCTTT

abundance: NA
j_gene: TRBJ1-1
v_gene: TRBV19
d_gene: NA
CDR3aa: CASLRSPGAGPLNTEAFF
CDR3nt: TGTGCCAGTCTGAGGTCCCCAGGGGCTGGCCCCCTGAACACTGAAGCTTTCTTT

abundance: NA
j_gene: TRBJ1-5
v_gene: TRBV15
d_gene: NA
CDR3aa: CATSRDVERSQPQHF
CDR3nt: TGTGCCACCAGCAGAGATGTTGAGCGGTCACAGCCCCAGCATTTT

abundance: NA
j_gene: TRBJ2-7
v_gene: TRBV7-9
d_gene: NA
CDR3aa: CASSALVPGEQYF
CDR3nt: TGTGCCAGCAGCGCACTCGTCCCGGGCGAGCAGTACTTC

abundance: NA
j_gene: TRBJ1-1
v_gene: TRBV11-3
d_gene: TRBD1
CDR3aa: CASSLGDRDTEAFF
CDR3nt: TGTGCCAGCAGCTTAGGTGACAGGGACACTGAAGCTTTCTTT

abundance: NA
j_gene: TRBJ2-1
v_gene: TRBV7-2
d_gene: NA
CDR3aa: CASSFWSGGPINEQFF
CDR3nt: TGTGCCAGCAGCTTTTGGTCCGGGGGGCCGATTAATGAGCAGTTCTTC

abundance: NA
j_gene: TRBJ2-2
v_gene: TRBV15
d_gene: NA
CDR3aa: CATSRGPATGELFF
CDR3nt: TGTGCCACCAGCAGGGGGCCAGCCACCGGGGAGCTGTTTTTT

abundance: NA
j_gene: TRBJ1-5
v_gene: TRBV7-9
d_gene: TRBD1
CDR3aa: CASVDRVDQPQHF
CDR3nt: TGTGCCAGCGTCGACAGGGTGGATCAGCCCCAGCATTTT

abundance: NA
j_gene: TRBJ1-1
v_gene: TRBV28
d_gene: NA
CDR3aa: CASSVTDVGGTEAFF
CDR3nt: TGTGCCAGCAGTGTTACCGATGTGGGAGGCACTGAAGCTTTCTTT

abundance: NA
j_gene: TRBJ2-7
v_gene: TRBV6-1
d_gene: NA
CDR3aa: CASSEDVGGSSYEQYF
CDR3nt: TGTGCCAGCAGTGAGGATGTAGGAGGCAGCTCCTACGAGCAGTACTTC

abundance: NA
j_gene: TRBJ1-1
v_gene: TRBV5-1
d_gene: TRBD1
CDR3aa: CASRRQGADTEAFF
CDR3nt: TGCGCCAGCAGAAGGCAGGGGGCGGACACTGAAGCTTTCTTT

abundance: NA
j_gene: TRBJ2-2
v_gene: TRBV4-3
d_gene: TRBD2
CDR3aa: CASSQDTTSSANTGELFF
CDR3nt: TGCGCCAGCAGCCAAGATACGACTAGCAGTGCGAACACCGGGGAGCTGTTTTTT

abundance: NA
j_gene: TRBJ2-3
v_gene: TRBV27
d_gene: NA
CDR3aa: CASSFFNTDTQYF
CDR3nt: TGTGCCAGCAGTTTCTTTAACACAGATACGCAGTATTTT

abundance: NA
j_gene: TRBJ1-4
v_gene: TRBV7-9
d_gene: NA
CDR3aa: CASSKGEDSTNEKLFF
CDR3nt: TGTGCCAGCAGCAAAGGGGAGGATTCAACTAATGAAAAACTGTTTTTT

abundance: NA
j_gene: TRBJ2-3
v_gene: TRBV5-4
d_gene: TRBD2
CDR3aa: CANLAGGKDTQYF
CDR3nt: TGTGCCAACTTAGCGGGAGGGAAAGATACGCAGTATTTT

abundance: NA
j_gene: TRBJ2-5
v_gene: TRBV5-4
d_gene: TRBD1
CDR3aa: CASRSGTGGFYGETQYF
CDR3nt: TGTGCCAGCAGATCCGGGACAGGGGGTTTTTATGGAGAGACCCAGTACTTC

abundance: once
j_gene: TRBJ2-3
v_gene: TRBV30
d_gene: NA
CDR3aa: CAWRQGIEDTQYF
CDR3nt: TGTGCCTGGAGGCAGGGGATCGAAGATACGCAGTATTTT

abundance: NA
j_gene: TRBJ2-2
v_gene: TRBV5-1
d_gene: NA
CDR3aa: CASRRESNTGELFF
CDR3nt: TGCGCCAGCCGGAGGGAATCGAACACCGGGGAGCTGTTTTTT

abundance: NA
j_gene: TRBJ1-2
v_gene: TRBV27
d_gene: NA
CDR3aa: CASSPLGGGYYGYTF
CDR3nt: TGTGCCAGCAGTCCCCTGGGAGGGGGTTACTATGGCTACACCTTC

abundance: NA
j_gene: TRBJ2-7
v_gene: TRBV10-3
d_gene: TRBD2
CDR3aa: CAISGDAGGYEQYF
CDR3nt: TGTGCCATCAGTGGGGACGCGGGAGGCTACGAGCAGTACTTC

abundance: NA
j_gene: TRBJ2-7
v_gene: TRBV5-5
d_gene: NA
CDR3aa: CASSLKGGPYEQYF
CDR3nt: TGTGCCAGCAGCTTGAAGGGAGGTCCCTACGAGCAGTACTTC

abundance: NA
j_gene: TRBJ2-3
v_gene: TRBV9
d_gene: TRBD2
CDR3aa: CASSASGTSTDTQYF
CDR3nt: TGTGCCAGCAGCGCTAGCGGGACAAGCACAGATACGCAGTATTTT

abundance: NA
j_gene: TRBJ2-7
v_gene: TRBV2
d_gene: TRBD1
CDR3aa: CASSVGTGDYEQYF
CDR3nt: TGTGCCAGCAGTGTTGGGACAGGGGACTACGAGCAGTACTTC

abundance: NA
j_gene: TRBJ2-1
v_gene: TRBV20-1
d_gene: TRBD1
CDR3aa: CSHTGAGEQFF
CDR3nt: TGCAGTCATACAGGGGCAGGAGAGCAGTTCTTC

abundance: NA
j_gene: TRBJ1-2
v_gene: TRBV6-1
d_gene: NA
CDR3aa: CASQNLPDSDYGYTF
CDR3nt: TGTGCCAGCCAGAATTTACCTGACAGCGACTATGGCTACACCTTC

abundance: NA
j_gene: TRBJ2-1
v_gene: TRBV5-6
d_gene: TRBD2
CDR3aa: CASSLTGLAGNNEQFF
CDR3nt: TGTGCCAGCAGCCTGACGGGACTAGCGGGAAACAATGAGCAGTTCTTC

abundance: few
j_gene: TRBJ1-1
v_gene: TRBV7-9
d_gene: NA
CDR3aa: CASSRGRDTEAFF
CDR3nt: TGTGCCAGCAGCCGGGGGAGGGACACTGAAGCTTTCTTT

abundance: NA
j_gene: TRBJ2-1
v_gene: TRBV7-3
d_gene: TRBD2
CDR3aa: CASSQLAGAWNEQFF
CDR3nt: TGTGCCAGCAGTCAACTAGCGGGAGCTTGGAATGAGCAGTTCTTC

abundance: NA
j_gene: TRBJ1-5
v_gene: TRBV28
d_gene: NA
CDR3aa: CASSIFMIGEGGNQPQHF
CDR3nt: TGTGCCAGCAGCATATTCATGATAGGGGAGGGGGGAAATCAGCCCCAGCATTTT

abundance: once
j_gene: TRBJ2-4
v_gene: TRBV11-2
d_gene: NA
CDR3aa: CASSLAGTEDIQYF
CDR3nt: TGTGCCAGCAGCTTAGCGGGTACGGAGGACATTCAGTACTTC

abundance: NA
j_gene: TRBJ1-2
v_gene: TRBV2
d_gene: NA
CDR3aa: CASRRTVGDGYTF
CDR3nt: TGTGCCAGCAGGAGGACAGTCGGCGATGGCTACACCTTC

abundance: few
j_gene: TRBJ1-2
v_gene: TRBV20-1
d_gene: NA
CDR3aa: CSASTGEGYTF
CDR3nt: TGCAGTGCTAGTACCGGGGAAGGCTACACCTTC

abundance: NA
j_gene: TRBJ2-3
v_gene: TRBV6-4
d_gene: TRBD2
CDR3aa: CASSVVAGGPDTQYF
CDR3nt: TGTGCCAGCAGTGTGGTGGCGGGAGGGCCAGATACGCAGTATTTT

abundance: NA
j_gene: TRBJ2-7
v_gene: TRBV4-3
d_gene: NA
CDR3aa: CASSQDELGTYEQYF
CDR3nt: TGCGCCAGCAGCCAAGACGAACTAGGAACCTACGAGCAGTACTTC

abundance: NA
j_gene: TRBJ2-3
v_gene: TRBV6-1
d_gene: TRBD2
CDR3aa: CASSELGGSSSTDTQYF
CDR3nt: TGTGCCAGCAGTGAATTGGGGGGGAGTTCCAGCACAGATACGCAGTATTTT

abundance: NA
j_gene: TRBJ2-5
v_gene: TRBV5-4
d_gene: NA
CDR3aa: CASSLAVDLETQYF
CDR3nt: TGTGCCAGCAGCTTGGCGGTAGATTTAGAGACCCAGTACTTC

abundance: few
j_gene: TRBJ2-7
v_gene: TRBV7-3
d_gene: TRBD2
CDR3aa: CASSPVASSGIYEQYF
CDR3nt: TGTGCCAGCAGCCCTGTCGCGTCTAGCGGGATATACGAGCAGTACTTC

abundance: NA
j_gene: TRBJ2-7
v_gene: TRBV29-1
d_gene: TRBD2
CDR3aa: CSVEDSTSGGGIEQYF
CDR3nt: TGCAGCGTTGAAGATTCTACTAGCGGCGGGGGTATAGAGCAGTACTTC

abundance: NA
j_gene: TRBJ1-5
v_gene: TRBV5-8
d_gene: NA
CDR3aa: CASSLVSLSHQPQHF
CDR3nt: TGTGCCAGCAGCTTGGTTTCACTTAGTCATCAGCCCCAGCATTTT

abundance: NA
j_gene: TRBJ2-1
v_gene: TRBV18
d_gene: NA
CDR3aa: CASQPTPPTGWNEQFF
CDR3nt: TGTGCCAGCCAACCTACTCCGCCGACAGGCTGGAATGAGCAGTTCTTC

abundance: NA
j_gene: TRBJ2-5
v_gene: TRBV19
d_gene: NA
CDR3aa: CASSVDWSYQETQYF
CDR3nt: TGTGCCAGTAGTGTCGACTGGTCGTACCAAGAGACCCAGTACTTC

abundance: NA
j_gene: TRBJ1-2
v_gene: TRBV28
d_gene: NA
CDR3aa: CASSFYRGAVYGYTF
CDR3nt: TGTGCCAGCAGTTTTTATCGGGGGGCAGTCTATGGCTACACCTTC

abundance: NA
j_gene: TRBJ2-5
v_gene: TRBV27
d_gene: TRBD1
CDR3aa: CASSSDRGRTQYF
CDR3nt: TGTGCCAGCAGTTCGGACAGGGGGAGGACCCAGTACTTC

abundance: once
j_gene: TRBJ2-1
v_gene: TRBV6-6
d_gene: NA
CDR3aa: CASLSSGEQFF
CDR3nt: TGTGCCAGCTTAAGCAGCGGTGAGCAGTTCTTC

abundance: NA
j_gene: TRBJ2-7
v_gene: TRBV2
d_gene: TRBD2
CDR3aa: CASTAYRGGDEQYF
CDR3nt: TGTGCCAGCACCGCATACCGGGGGGGGGATGAGCAGTACTTC

abundance: NA
j_gene: TRBJ2-5
v_gene: TRBV7-3
d_gene: NA
CDR3aa: CASSLRPGGQETQYF
CDR3nt: TGTGCCAGCAGCCTAAGGCCGGGTGGCCAAGAGACCCAGTACTTC